This T cell receptor (beta chain) was obtained from a study of control samples from healthy donors and cancer patients. TCRdb's copy holds only in-frame clones and misses some; the assay was immunoSEQ multiplex PCR. The sample shows approximately 100,000 clones, about nine tenths of them seen only once. V was pared by 3 bases and J by 6 bases, with 4 bases of the junction left unmatched. The CDR3 consists of 13 residues. The germline CDR1 and CDR2 sequences are LGHNA and YSLEER. The rearrangement uses TRBV4-3 and TRBJ1-1, with 7 bases identical to TRBD1. Sequences were obtained from blood. This TCR was sampled from a human donor in good health. The donor label of this sample is uncertain. The CDR3 spells CASSHVGTAEAFF. CDR3 DNA: TGCGCCAGCAGCCACGTCGGGACAGCTGAAGCTTTCTTT.